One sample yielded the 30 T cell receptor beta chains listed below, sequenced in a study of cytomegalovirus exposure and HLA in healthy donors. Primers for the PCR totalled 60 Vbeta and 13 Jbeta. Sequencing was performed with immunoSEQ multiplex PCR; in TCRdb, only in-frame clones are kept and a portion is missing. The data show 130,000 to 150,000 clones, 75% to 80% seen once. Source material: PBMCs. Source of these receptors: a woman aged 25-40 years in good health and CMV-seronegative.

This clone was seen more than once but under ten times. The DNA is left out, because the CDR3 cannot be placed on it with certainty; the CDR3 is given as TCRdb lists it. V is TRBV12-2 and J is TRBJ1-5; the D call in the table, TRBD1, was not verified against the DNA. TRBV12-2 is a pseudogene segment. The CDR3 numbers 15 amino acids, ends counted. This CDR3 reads CASRFGRGSNQPQHF.

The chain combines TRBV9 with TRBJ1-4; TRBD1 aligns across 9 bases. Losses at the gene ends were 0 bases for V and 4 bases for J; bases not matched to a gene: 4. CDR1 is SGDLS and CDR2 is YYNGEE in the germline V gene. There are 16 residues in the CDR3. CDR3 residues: CASSVALGQGNEKLFF. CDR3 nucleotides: TGTGCCAGCAGCGTAGCTCTGGGACAGGGTAATGAAAAACTGTTTTTT. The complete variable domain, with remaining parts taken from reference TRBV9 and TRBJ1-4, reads DSGVTQTPKHLITATGQRVTLRCSPRSGDLSVYWYQQSLDQGLQFLIQYYNGEERAKGNILERFSAQQFPDLHSELNLSSLELGDSALYFCASSVALGQGNEKLFFGSGTQLSVL.

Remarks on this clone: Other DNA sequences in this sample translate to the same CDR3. The CDR3 spells CASSPEGAGEQYF. Here the CDR3 DNA reads TGCGCCAGCAGCCCGGAGGGGGCGGGCGAGCAGTACTTC. V usage is TRBV5-1 and J usage is TRBJ2-7; the D gene is possibly TRBD1 (7 bases). The CDR3 has 13 residues. Germline V gives CDR1 SGHRS, CDR2 YFSETQ. Trimming stripped 4 bases from V and 6 bases from J, with 14 bases between.

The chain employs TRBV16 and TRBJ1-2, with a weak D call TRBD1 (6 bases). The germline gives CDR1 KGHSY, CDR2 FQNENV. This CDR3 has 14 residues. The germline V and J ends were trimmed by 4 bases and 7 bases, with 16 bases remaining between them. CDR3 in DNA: TGTGCCAGCAGCCCGCACAGGGATGCGGTTGGCTACACCTTC. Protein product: CASSPHRDAVGYTF.

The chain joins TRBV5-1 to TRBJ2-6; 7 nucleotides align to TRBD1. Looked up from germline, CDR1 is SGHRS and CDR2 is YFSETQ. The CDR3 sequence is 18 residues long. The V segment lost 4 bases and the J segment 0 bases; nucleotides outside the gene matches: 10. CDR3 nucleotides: TGCGCCAGCAGCCCCTGGACAGGACTCACCTCTGGGGCCAACGTCCTGACTTTC. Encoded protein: CASSPWTGLTSGANVLTF. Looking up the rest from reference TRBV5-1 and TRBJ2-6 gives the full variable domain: KAGVTQTPRYLIKTRGQQVTLSCSPISGHRSVSWYQQTPGQGLQFLFEYFSETQRNKGNFPGRFSGRQFSNSRSEMNVSTLELGDSALYLCASSPWTGLTSGANVLTFGAGSRLTVL.

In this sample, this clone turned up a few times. The CDR3 region is CASSSDRAGNQPQHF. As DNA, the CDR3 is TGTGCCAGCAGTTCGGACAGGGCTGGCAATCAGCCCCAGCATTTT. The chain is built from TRBV2 and TRBJ1-5; 8 positions match TRBD1. Germline loops: CDR1 SNHLY, CDR2 FYNNEI. The CDR3 runs 15 residues. V lost 5 bases to trimming and J lost 2 bases; unmatched junction nucleotides: 5.

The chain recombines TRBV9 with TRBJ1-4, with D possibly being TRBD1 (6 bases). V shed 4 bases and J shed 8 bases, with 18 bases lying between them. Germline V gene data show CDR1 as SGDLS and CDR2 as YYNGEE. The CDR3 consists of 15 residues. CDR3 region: CASSFGGGQREKLFF. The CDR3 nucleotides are TGTGCCAGCAGCTTTGGGGGGGGCCAGAGGGAAAAACTGTTTTTT.

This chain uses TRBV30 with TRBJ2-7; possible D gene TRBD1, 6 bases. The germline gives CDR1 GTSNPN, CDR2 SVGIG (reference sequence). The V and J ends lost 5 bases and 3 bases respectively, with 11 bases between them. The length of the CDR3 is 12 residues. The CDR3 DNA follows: TGTGCCTGGGATAAAGGGGGCTACGAGCAGTACTTC. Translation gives CAWDKGGYEQYF.

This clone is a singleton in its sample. DNA for the CDR3: TGTGCCAGCTCCCGACAGGGGGCTCAGGATGGCTACACCTTC. Translated: CASSRQGAQDGYTF. This chain uses TRBV18 with TRBJ1-2; 10 bases are a match to TRBD1. In germline, CDR1 is KGHSH, CDR2 LQKENI. This CDR3 region has 14 residues. With 6 bases clipped from V and 6 bases from J, the junction kept 7 bases outside the gene matches.

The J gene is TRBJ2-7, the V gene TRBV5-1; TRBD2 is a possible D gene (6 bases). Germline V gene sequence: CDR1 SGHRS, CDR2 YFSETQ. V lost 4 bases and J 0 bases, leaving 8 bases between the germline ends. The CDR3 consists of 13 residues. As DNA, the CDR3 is TGCGCCAGCAGCCCGACTAGCTCCTACGAGCAGTACTTC. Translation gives CASSPTSSYEQYF.

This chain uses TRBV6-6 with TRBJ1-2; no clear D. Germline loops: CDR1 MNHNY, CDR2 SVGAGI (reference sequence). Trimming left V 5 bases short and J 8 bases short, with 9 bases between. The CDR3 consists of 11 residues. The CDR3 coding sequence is TGTGCCAGCAGTGAGGGAGGAGGCTACACCTTC. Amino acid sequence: CASSEGGGYTF.

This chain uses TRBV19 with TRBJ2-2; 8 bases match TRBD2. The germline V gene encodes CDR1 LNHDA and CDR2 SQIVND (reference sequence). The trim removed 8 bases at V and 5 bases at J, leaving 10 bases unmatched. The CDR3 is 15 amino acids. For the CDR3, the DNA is TGTGCCAGTCAAATAGCGGGGCGTCGGACCGGGGAGCTGTTTTTT. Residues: CASQIAGRRTGELFF.

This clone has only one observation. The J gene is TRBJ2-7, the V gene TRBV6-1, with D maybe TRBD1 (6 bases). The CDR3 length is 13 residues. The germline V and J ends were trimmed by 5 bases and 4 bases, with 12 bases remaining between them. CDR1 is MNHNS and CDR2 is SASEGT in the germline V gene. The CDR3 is CASSNGQLYEQYF. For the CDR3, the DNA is TGTGCCAGCAGTAATGGACAGCTGTACGAGCAGTACTTC.

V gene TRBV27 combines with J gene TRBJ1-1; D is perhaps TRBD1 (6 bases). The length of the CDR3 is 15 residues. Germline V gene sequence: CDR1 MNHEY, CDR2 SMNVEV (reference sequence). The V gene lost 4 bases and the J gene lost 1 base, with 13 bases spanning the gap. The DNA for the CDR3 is TGTGCCAGCAGTTCTACAGGGTGGGGGAACACTGAAGCTTTCTTT. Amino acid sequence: CASSSTGWGNTEAFF.

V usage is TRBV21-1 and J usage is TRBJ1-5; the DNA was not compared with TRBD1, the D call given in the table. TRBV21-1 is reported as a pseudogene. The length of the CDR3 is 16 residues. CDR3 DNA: TGTGCCAGCAGCAAAGTTGGCAGGGTGGGCAATCAGCCCCAGCATTTT. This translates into CASSKVGRVGNQPQHF.

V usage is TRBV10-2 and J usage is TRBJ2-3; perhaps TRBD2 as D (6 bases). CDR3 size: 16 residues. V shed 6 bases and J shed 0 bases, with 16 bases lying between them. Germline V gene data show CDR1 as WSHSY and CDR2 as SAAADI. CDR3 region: CASSPTSSPSTDTQYF. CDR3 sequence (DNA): TGCGCCAGCAGCCCTACTAGCAGCCCTAGCACAGATACGCAGTATTTT.

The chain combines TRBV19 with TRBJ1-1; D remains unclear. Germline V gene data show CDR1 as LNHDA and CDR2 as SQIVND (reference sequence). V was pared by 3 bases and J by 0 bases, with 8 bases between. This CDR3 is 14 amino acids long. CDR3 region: CASSIARLNTEAFF. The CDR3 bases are TGTGCCAGTAGTATTGCCAGATTGAACACTGAAGCTTTCTTT.

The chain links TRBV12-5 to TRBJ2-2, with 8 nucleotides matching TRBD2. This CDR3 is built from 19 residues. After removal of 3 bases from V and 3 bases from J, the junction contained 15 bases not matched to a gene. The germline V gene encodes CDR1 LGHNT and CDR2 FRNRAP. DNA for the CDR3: TGTGCTAGTGGTTTCCGAGCGGGGGCGGGGGCCTACTACACCGGGGAGCTGTTTTTT. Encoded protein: CASGFRAGAGAYYTGELFF.

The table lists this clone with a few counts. The DNA of the CDR3 is TGTGCCAGCAGTACACAGTCCGAGCAGTACTTC. Amino acid sequence: CASSTQSEQYF. The rearrangement joins TRBV25-1 to TRBJ2-7; D not resolved. The CDR3 runs 11 residues. Per the germline V gene, CDR1 is MGHDK and CDR2 is SYGVNS. Trimming cost V 5 bases and J 6 bases, with 8 bases left between them.

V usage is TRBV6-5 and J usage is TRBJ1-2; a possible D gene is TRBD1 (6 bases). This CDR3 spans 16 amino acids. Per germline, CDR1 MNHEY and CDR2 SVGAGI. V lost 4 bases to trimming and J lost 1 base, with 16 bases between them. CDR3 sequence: CASSLGTNAFNYGYTF. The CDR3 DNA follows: TGTGCCAGCAGTTTGGGGACAAATGCCTTTAACTATGGCTACACCTTC.

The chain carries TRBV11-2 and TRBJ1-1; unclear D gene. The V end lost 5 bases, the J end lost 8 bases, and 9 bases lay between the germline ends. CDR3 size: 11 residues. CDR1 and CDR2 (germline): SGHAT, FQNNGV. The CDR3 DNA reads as TGTGCCAGCAGCCGGGCGGGGGAAGCTTTCTTT. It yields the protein CASSRAGEAFF.

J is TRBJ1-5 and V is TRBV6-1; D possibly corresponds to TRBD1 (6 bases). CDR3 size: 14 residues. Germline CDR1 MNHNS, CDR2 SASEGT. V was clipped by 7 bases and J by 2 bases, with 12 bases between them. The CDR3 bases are TGTGCCAGCAAGGCGGCAGGGGGCAATCAGCCCCAGCATTTT. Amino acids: CASKAAGGNQPQHF.

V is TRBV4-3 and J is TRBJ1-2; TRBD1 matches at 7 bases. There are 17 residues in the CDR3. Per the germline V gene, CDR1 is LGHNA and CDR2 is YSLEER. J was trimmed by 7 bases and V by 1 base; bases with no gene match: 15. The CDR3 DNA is TGCGCCAGCAGCCAAGCAACCTCAGGGGGAGCCTTCTTTGGCTACACCTTC. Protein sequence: CASSQATSGGAFFGYTF.

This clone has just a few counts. DNA of the CDR3: TGTGCCAGCAGCCCGCCCCCATATGGCATAGAAGCTTTCTTT. Its translation is CASSPPPYGIEAFF. This chain uses TRBV7-9 with TRBJ1-1; D remains ambiguous. Germline V CDR1 and CDR2: SEHNR, FQNEAQ (reference sequence). Trimming pared 5 bases from V and 8 bases from J, leaving 18 bases between. The length of the CDR3 is 14 residues.

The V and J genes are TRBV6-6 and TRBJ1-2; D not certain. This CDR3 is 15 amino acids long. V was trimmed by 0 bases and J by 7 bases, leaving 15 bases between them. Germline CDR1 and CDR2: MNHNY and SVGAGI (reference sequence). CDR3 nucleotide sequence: TGTGCCAGCAGTTACTCGGAATTAGCGCGGGTTGGCTACACCTTC. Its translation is CASSYSELARVGYTF.

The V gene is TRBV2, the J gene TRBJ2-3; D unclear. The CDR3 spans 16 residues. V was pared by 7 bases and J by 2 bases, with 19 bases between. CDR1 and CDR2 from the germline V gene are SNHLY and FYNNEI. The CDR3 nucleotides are TGTGCCAGCATTGGAGTAGTCCTCGCCCACACAGATACGCAGTATTTT. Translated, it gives CASIGVVLAHTDTQYF. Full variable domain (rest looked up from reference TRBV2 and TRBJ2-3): EPEVTQTPSHQVTQMGQEVILRCVPISNHLYFYWYRQILGQKVEFLVSFYNNEISEKSEIFDDQFSVERPDGSNFTLKIRSTKLEDSAMYFCASIGVVLAHTDTQYFGPGTRLTVL.

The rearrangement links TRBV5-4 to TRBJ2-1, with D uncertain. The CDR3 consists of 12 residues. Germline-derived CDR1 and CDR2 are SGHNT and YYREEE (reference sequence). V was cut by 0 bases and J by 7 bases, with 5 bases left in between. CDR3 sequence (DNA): TGTGCCAGCAGCTTGGATCGGAATGAGCAGTTCTTC. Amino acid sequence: CASSLDRNEQFF. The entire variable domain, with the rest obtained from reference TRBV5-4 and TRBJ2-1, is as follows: ETGVTQSPTHLIKTRGQQVTLRCSSQSGHNTVSWYQQALGQGPQFIFQYYREEENGRGNFPPRFSGLQFPNYSSELNVNALELDDSALYLCASSLDRNEQFFGPGTRLTVL.

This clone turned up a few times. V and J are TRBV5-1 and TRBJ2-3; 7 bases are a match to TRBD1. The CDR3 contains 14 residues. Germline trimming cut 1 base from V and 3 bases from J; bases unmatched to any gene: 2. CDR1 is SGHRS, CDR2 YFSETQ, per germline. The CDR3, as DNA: TGCGCCAGCAGCTTGCGGGACAGTACAGATACGCAGTATTTT. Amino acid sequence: CASSLRDSTDTQYF.

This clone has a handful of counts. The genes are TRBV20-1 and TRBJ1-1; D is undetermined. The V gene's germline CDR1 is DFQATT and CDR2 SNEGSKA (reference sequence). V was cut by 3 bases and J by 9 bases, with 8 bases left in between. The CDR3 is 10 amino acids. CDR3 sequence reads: CSARGRQAFF. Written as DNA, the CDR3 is TGCAGTGCTAGGGGGAGACAAGCTTTCTTT.

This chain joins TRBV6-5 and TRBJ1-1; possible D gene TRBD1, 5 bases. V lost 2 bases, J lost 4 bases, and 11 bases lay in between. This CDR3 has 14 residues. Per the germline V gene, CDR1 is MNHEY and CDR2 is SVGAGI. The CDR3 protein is CASSYRGRGTEAFF. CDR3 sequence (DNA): TGTGCCAGCAGTTACAGGGGCCGAGGCACTGAAGCTTTCTTT.